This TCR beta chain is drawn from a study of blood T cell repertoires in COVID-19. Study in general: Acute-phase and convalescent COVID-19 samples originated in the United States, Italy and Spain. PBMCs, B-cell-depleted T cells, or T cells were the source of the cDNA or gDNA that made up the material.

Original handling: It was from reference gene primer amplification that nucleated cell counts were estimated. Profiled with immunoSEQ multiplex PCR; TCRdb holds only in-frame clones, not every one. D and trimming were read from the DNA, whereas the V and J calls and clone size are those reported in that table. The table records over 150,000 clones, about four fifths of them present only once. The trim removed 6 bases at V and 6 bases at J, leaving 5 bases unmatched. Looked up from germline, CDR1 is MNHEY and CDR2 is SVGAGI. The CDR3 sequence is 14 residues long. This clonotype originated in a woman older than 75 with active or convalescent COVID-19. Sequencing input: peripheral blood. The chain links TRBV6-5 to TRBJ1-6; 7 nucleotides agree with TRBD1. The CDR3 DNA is TGTGCCAGCAGGCCGACAGGGTCTAATTCACCCCTCCACTTT. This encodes CASRPTGSNSPLHF.